These 3 T cell receptor beta chains share one sample of origin, sequenced in a study of identical twins. In TCRdb, the 5' RACE reads were re-called with MiXCR into one record per CDR3 protein. The profile shows 420,000 or so distinct CDR3 sequences, less than 20% of them singletons. The sample comprised naive T cells sorted from blood. These receptors were taken from a man in his fifties in good health.

The J gene is TRBJ1-5, the V gene TRBV29-1; 10 bases line up with TRBD1. Germline V lookup: CDR1 SQVTM, CDR2 ANQGSEA. This CDR3 region has 14 residues. The J segment lost 5 bases and the V segment lost 6 bases, leaving 7 bases of the junction unmatched. CDR3 DNA: TGCAGCGTCGCAGCCGGGACAGGGGATCAGCCCCAGCATTTT. Amino acids: CSVAAGTGDQPQHF.

This clonotype was recorded many times. The chain combines TRBV21-1 with TRBJ2-5. TRBV21-1 corresponds to a pseudogene. This CDR3 comprises 11 residues. CDR3 nucleotide sequence: TGTGCCAGCAGCAAACTAGCGACCCAGTACTTC. Translating gives CASSKLATQYF.

V and J are TRBV28 and TRBJ2-7; D could derive from TRBD1 or TRBD2 (6 bases each). Trimming took 7 bases from V and 2 from J, leaving 15 bases between them. CDR1 MDHEN and CDR2 SYDVKM come from the germline V gene. The CDR3 covers 14 residues. The CDR3 here is CASTGANSPYEQYF. The CDR3 DNA reads as TGTGCCAGCACGGGGGCCAACTCGCCCTACGAGCAGTACTTC. The entire variable domain, with the rest obtained from reference TRBV28 and TRBJ2-7, is as follows: DVKVTQSSRYLVKRTGEKVFLECVQDMDHENMFWYRQDPGLGLRLIYFSYDVKMKEKGDIPEGYSVSREKKERFSLILESASTNQTSMYLCASTGANSPYEQYFGPGTRLTVT.